This TCR beta chain was sequenced in a study of T cells after yellow fever vaccination. CDR3 size: 17 residues. The ends lost 2 bases at V and 0 bases at J; junction bases unmatched: 8. Germline V lookup: CDR1 LNHNV, CDR2 YYDKDF (reference sequence). Turning to this clonotype: The antigen remains unidentified.

Template switching by 5'RACE produced TCR cDNA, adding a universal primer site and UMIs. TCRdb independently ran MiXCR on the 5' RACE reads; one entry per CDR3 protein. The sample consists of some 420,000 distinct CDR3 sequences, around 19% of them appearing once. Study results and limitations: One caveat is that FACS-sorted repertoires could contain abundant clonotypes contaminating from the bulk population.

This specimen was PBMCs, taken before the yellow fever booster vaccination. This receptor was obtained from a man aged 18 to 30 who received the YFV17D yellow fever vaccine. The chain has TRBV15 and TRBJ2-7; 9 bases map to TRBD1. CDR3 sequence: CATSRTGQGPRSYEQYF. CDR3 nucleotide sequence: TGTGCCACCAGCAGAACAGGACAGGGGCCGCGCTCCTACGAGCAGTACTTC.